One sample yielded the 24 T cell receptor beta chains listed below, sequenced in a study of cytomegalovirus exposure and HLA in healthy donors. PCR was performed using 60 Vbeta and 13 Jbeta primers. Using immunoSEQ multiplex PCR, the repertoire was profiled, and TCRdb retains in-frame clones only, with some absent. The sample consists of approximately 160,000 clones, 77% of them appearing once. The material sequenced was PBMCs. These receptors were collected from a woman aged 30 to 39 in good health and CMV-seropositive.

This clone has a handful of counts. The rearrangement uses TRBV5-1 and TRBJ2-5; no clear D. The V gene's germline CDR1 is SGHRS and CDR2 YFSETQ. Trimming took off 0 bases at V and 1 base at J, with 4 bases between the two ends. CDR3 size: 13 residues. CDR3 protein: CASSLDSQETQYF. The CDR3 DNA reads as TGCGCCAGCAGCTTGGACTCCCAAGAGACCCAGTACTTC.

This clone was seen a few times. The genes are TRBV10-2 and TRBJ2-5; 9 bases are a match to TRBD2. Per germline, CDR1 WSHSY and CDR2 SAAADI. V lost 0 bases to trimming and J lost 5 bases; unmatched junction nucleotides: 4. The CDR3 length is 15 residues. CDR3 nucleotides: TGCGCCAGCAGTGAGTCGCGGGGGGGGCAGGAGACCCAGTACTTC. Encoded protein: CASSESRGGQETQYF.

The chain uses TRBV2 and TRBJ1-5; TRBD1 matches 8 bases. The trim removed 6 bases at V and 2 bases at J, leaving 3 bases unmatched. Germline CDR1 and CDR2: SNHLY and FYNNEI. This CDR3 contains 14 residues. The CDR3 region is CASRGTGGNQPQHF. CDR3 coding DNA: TGTGCCAGCAGGGGGACAGGCGGCAATCAGCCCCAGCATTTT.

The V and J genes are TRBV28 and TRBJ2-7, with TRBD2 matching 12 bases. The V gene end was trimmed by 7 bases and the J gene end by 3 bases; junction bases not matched to a gene: 7. CDR1 MDHEN and CDR2 SYDVKM come from the germline V gene. This CDR3 is built from 15 residues. The chain's CDR3 is CASTDPGLAGYEQYF. In DNA, the CDR3 is TGTGCCAGCACCGACCCGGGACTAGCGGGCTACGAGCAGTACTTC.

The V and J genes are TRBV7-8 and TRBJ2-5, with 7 bases that match TRBD2. There are 18 residues in the CDR3. Germline V lookup: CDR1 SGHVS, CDR2 FQNEAQ. V was pared by 1 base and J by 2 bases, with 13 bases of the junction left unmatched. This chain's CDR3 is CASSLGNFAGVGQETQYF. The CDR3 DNA reads as TGTGCCAGCAGCTTAGGGAACTTTGCGGGAGTGGGGCAAGAGACCCAGTACTTC. Together with reference TRBV7-8 and TRBJ2-5, the CDR3 gives the full variable domain: GAGVSQSPRYKVAKRGQDVALRCDPISGHVSLFWYQQALGQGPEFLTYFQNEAQLDKSGLPSDRFFAERPEGSVSTLKIQRTQQEDSAVYLCASSLGNFAGVGQETQYFGPGTRLLVL.

This clone has more than one count but fewer than ten. V gene TRBV4-2 combines with J gene TRBJ2-3, with D possibly matching TRBD2 (5 bases). The V end lost 0 bases, the J end lost 4 bases, and 11 bases lay between the germline ends. Germline CDR1 and CDR2: LGHNA and YNFKEQ. This CDR3 spans 15 amino acids. In DNA form, the CDR3 reads TGTGCCAGCAGCCAAGATGAGGGAACCCCAGATACGCAGTATTTT. Protein sequence: CASSQDEGTPDTQYF.

With respect to this clone: It may be a read error: a sequence one base away is much more abundant. The chain joins TRBV28 to TRBJ2-7; D not certain. Trimming removed 5 bases at V and 0 bases at J, with 5 bases between. Germline assignment: CDR1 MDHEN and CDR2 SYDVKM. This CDR3 is 12 amino acids long. CDR3 coding DNA: TGTGCCAGCAGTGAGCGCTCCTACGAGCAGTACTTC. It is translated as CASSERSYEQYF.

V gene TRBV11-3 combines with J gene TRBJ2-2; 10 bases align to TRBD1. Germline V lookup: CDR1 SGHNT, CDR2 YENEEA. This CDR3 region has 15 residues. J was trimmed by 5 bases and V by 4 bases; bases with no gene match: 4. The CDR3 reads CASSSGTGVTGELFF. The CDR3 DNA reads as TGTGCCAGCAGCTCCGGGACAGGGGTTACCGGGGAGCTGTTTTTT.

This rearrangement joins TRBV28 to TRBJ1-4, with TRBD1 matching over 7 bases. Losses at the gene ends were 10 bases for V and 0 bases for J; bases not matched to a gene: 5. This CDR3 region has 14 residues. From germline, CDR1 is MDHEN and CDR2 SYDVKM. CDR3 coding DNA: TGTGCCACTGGACAGGAAGCAACTAATGAAAAACTGTTTTTT. Translated, it gives CATGQEATNEKLFF. The full variable domain, completed using reference TRBV28 and TRBJ1-4, is DVKVTQSSRYLVKRTGEKVFLECVQDMDHENMFWYRQDPGLGLRLIYFSYDVKMKEKGDIPEGYSVSREKKERFSLILESASTNQTSMYLCATGQEATNEKLFFGSGTQLSVL.

The rearrangement links TRBV9 to TRBJ1-1; tentative D call: TRBD1 (5 bases). Germline CDR1 SGDLS, CDR2 YYNGEE. Trimming took off 1 base at V and 0 bases at J, with 13 bases between the two ends. The CDR3 runs 16 residues. The CDR3, as DNA: TGTGCCAGCAGCGTAAGTGATCGGGGGGTGAACACTGAAGCTTTCTTT. Translation: CASSVSDRGVNTEAFF.

The chain joins TRBV6-6 to TRBJ1-3, with 9 bases that match TRBD1. Germline lookup yields CDR1 MNHNY and CDR2 SVGAGI (reference sequence). This CDR3 region has 16 residues. The trim removed 7 bases at V and 2 bases at J, leaving 9 bases unmatched. The DNA of the CDR3 is TGTGCCAGCACCGACAACGGACAGGGGCCTGGAAACACCATATATTTT. This encodes CASTDNGQGPGNTIYF.

This clone appeared once. V usage is TRBV15 and J usage is TRBJ1-5; 12 positions agree with TRBD1. Per the germline V gene, CDR1 is LNHNV and CDR2 is YYDKDF (reference sequence). This CDR3 spans 15 amino acids. Germline trimming cut 5 bases from V and 9 bases from J; bases unmatched to any gene: 8. The CDR3 loop reads CATSFSRDRGRPQHF. Written as DNA, the CDR3 is TGTGCCACCAGCTTTTCGCGGGACAGGGGGCGGCCCCAGCATTTT.

This chain joins TRBV11-3 and TRBJ1-1, with TRBD1 identical over 7 bases. V shed 6 bases and J 0 bases; nucleotides not matched to a gene: 10. CDR1 and CDR2 from the germline V gene are SGHNT and YENEEA. The CDR3 loop spans 16 amino acids. The CDR3 region has the DNA TGTGCCAGCAGGGGCCAGACAGGGCTTATGAACACTGAAGCTTTCTTT. Translating gives CASRGQTGLMNTEAFF. Together with reference TRBV11-3 and TRBJ1-1, the CDR3 gives the full variable domain: EAGVVQSPRYKIIEKKQPVAFWCNPISGHNTLYWYLQNLGQGPELLIRYENEEAVDDSQLPKDRFSAERLKGVDSTLKIQPAELGDSAVYLCASRGQTGLMNTEAFFGQGTRLTVV.

This chain connects TRBV21-1 to TRBJ2-7; the table assigns TRBD2, which was not confirmed against the DNA. TRBV21-1 is termed a pseudogene. The CDR3 is 13 amino acids. CDR3 nucleotide sequence: TGTGCCAGCAGCAAACCCCGACTCCGGGAGCAGTACTTC. Translation: CASSKPRLREQYF.

CDR3 coding DNA: TGTGCCAGCAGCCTTGTGGACAAATACACCGGGGAGCTGTTTTTT. Its protein product is CASSLVDKYTGELFF. This chain joins TRBV14 and TRBJ2-2, with D possibly being TRBD1 (5 bases). This CDR3 region has 15 residues. CDR1 and CDR2 from the germline V gene are SGHDN and FVKESK. V lost 4 bases and J lost 3, with 12 bases in between. The entire variable domain, with the rest obtained from reference TRBV14 and TRBJ2-2, is as follows: EAGVTQFPSHSVIEKGQTVTLRCDPISGHDNLYWYRRVMGKEIKFLLHFVKESKQDESGMPNNRFLAERTGGTYSTLKVQPAELEDSGVYFCASSLVDKYTGELFFGEGSRLTVL.

V and J are TRBV6-5 and TRBJ2-7; no clear D. The V and J ends lost 7 bases and 4 bases respectively, with 17 bases between them. Germline V gene data show CDR1 as MNHEY and CDR2 as SVGAGI. The CDR3 has 14 residues. CDR3 sequence reads: CASTTLLPPYEQYF. The CDR3 DNA reads as TGTGCCAGCACGACACTGCTTCCTCCATACGAGCAGTACTTC.

The V call is TRBV6-1, the J call TRBJ1-5, with 8 bases identical to TRBD1. The CDR3 length is 15 residues. The V segment lost 6 bases and the J segment 3 bases; nucleotides outside the gene matches: 7. CDR1 is MNHNS and CDR2 is SASEGT in the germline V gene. This chain's CDR3 is CASRDRVGDNQPQHF. CDR3 bases: TGTGCCAGCAGGGACAGGGTGGGCGACAATCAGCCCCAGCATTTT.

The rearrangement joins TRBV6-1 to TRBJ1-4; perhaps TRBD1 as D (5 bases). Trimming shortened V by 2 bases and J by 0 bases, and 22 bases separated the two germline ends. This CDR3 is built from 20 residues. Germline V gene sequence: CDR1 MNHNS, CDR2 SASEGT. CDR3 region: CASSERTHGRALSTNEKLFF. The CDR3 DNA is TGTGCCAGCAGTGAAAGGACCCACGGCAGGGCCCTGTCAACTAATGAAAAACTGTTTTTT.

The rearrangement uses TRBV28 and TRBJ1-2, with unresolved D. The V gene lost 5 bases and the J gene lost 7 bases, with 20 bases spanning the gap. Germline-derived CDR1 and CDR2 are MDHEN and SYDVKM. CDR3 size: 15 residues. CDR3 bases: TGTGCCAGCAGTGACGGGCCCGCGGGCGTACGTGGCTACACCTTC. Translated, it gives CASSDGPAGVRGYTF.

This clone was seen only a few times. This chain links TRBV11-3 with TRBJ2-7, with TRBD1 matching over 9 bases. Looked up from germline, CDR1 is SGHNT and CDR2 is YENEEA. This CDR3 has 13 residues. V trimming: 8 bases; J trimming: 0 bases; junction bases outside the gene matches: 2. DNA of the CDR3: TGTGCCAGCCGGGACAGGGTCTCCTACGAGCAGTACTTC. Translation: CASRDRVSYEQYF.

CDR3 coding DNA: TGTGCCAGCAGCCGTTCGGGACTAGCGGGAAGAGAGCAGTACTTC. Protein sequence: CASSRSGLAGREQYF. This chain links TRBV7-9 with TRBJ2-5, with 13 bases lining up with TRBD2. In germline, CDR1 is SEHNR, CDR2 FQNEAQ (reference sequence). V lost 5 bases to trimming and J lost 11 bases; unmatched junction nucleotides: 11. CDR3 length: 15 residues.

The rearrangement links TRBV4-1 to TRBJ2-3, with TRBD2 matching over 15 bases. The V segment lost 2 bases and the J segment 4 bases; nucleotides outside the gene matches: 16. Germline loops: CDR1 MGHRA, CDR2 YSYEKL. The CDR3 consists of 21 residues. The CDR3 nucleotides are TGCGCCAGCAGCCAAATACTAGGACTAGCGGGAGGGGAAGGTAGCGCAGATACGCAGTATTTT. This encodes CASSQILGLAGGEGSADTQYF.

CDR3: CASSLFERFSGVGGNTIYF. The CDR3 DNA is TGCGCCAGCAGCTTGTTTGAGAGGTTTTCCGGGGTCGGGGGAAACACCATATATTTT. The chain links TRBV5-1 to TRBJ1-3; D call uncertain. The V gene's germline CDR1 is SGHRS and CDR2 YFSETQ. CDR3 size: 19 residues. V lost 1 base, J lost 4 bases, and 24 bases lay in between.

In the case of this clone: At one of its ends the junction is not consistent with the germline gene, which may arise from a read error. The chain links TRBV7-9 to TRBJ2-7; the match to TRBD2 covers 8 bases. CDR1 and CDR2 from the germline V gene are SEHNR and FQNEAQ (reference sequence). The CDR3 has 16 amino acids. CDR3 residues: CSSSLGLGGGTYEQYF. CDR3 in DNA: TGTTCCAGCAGCTTAGGGCTCGGGGGGGGGACCTACGAGCAGTACTTC.